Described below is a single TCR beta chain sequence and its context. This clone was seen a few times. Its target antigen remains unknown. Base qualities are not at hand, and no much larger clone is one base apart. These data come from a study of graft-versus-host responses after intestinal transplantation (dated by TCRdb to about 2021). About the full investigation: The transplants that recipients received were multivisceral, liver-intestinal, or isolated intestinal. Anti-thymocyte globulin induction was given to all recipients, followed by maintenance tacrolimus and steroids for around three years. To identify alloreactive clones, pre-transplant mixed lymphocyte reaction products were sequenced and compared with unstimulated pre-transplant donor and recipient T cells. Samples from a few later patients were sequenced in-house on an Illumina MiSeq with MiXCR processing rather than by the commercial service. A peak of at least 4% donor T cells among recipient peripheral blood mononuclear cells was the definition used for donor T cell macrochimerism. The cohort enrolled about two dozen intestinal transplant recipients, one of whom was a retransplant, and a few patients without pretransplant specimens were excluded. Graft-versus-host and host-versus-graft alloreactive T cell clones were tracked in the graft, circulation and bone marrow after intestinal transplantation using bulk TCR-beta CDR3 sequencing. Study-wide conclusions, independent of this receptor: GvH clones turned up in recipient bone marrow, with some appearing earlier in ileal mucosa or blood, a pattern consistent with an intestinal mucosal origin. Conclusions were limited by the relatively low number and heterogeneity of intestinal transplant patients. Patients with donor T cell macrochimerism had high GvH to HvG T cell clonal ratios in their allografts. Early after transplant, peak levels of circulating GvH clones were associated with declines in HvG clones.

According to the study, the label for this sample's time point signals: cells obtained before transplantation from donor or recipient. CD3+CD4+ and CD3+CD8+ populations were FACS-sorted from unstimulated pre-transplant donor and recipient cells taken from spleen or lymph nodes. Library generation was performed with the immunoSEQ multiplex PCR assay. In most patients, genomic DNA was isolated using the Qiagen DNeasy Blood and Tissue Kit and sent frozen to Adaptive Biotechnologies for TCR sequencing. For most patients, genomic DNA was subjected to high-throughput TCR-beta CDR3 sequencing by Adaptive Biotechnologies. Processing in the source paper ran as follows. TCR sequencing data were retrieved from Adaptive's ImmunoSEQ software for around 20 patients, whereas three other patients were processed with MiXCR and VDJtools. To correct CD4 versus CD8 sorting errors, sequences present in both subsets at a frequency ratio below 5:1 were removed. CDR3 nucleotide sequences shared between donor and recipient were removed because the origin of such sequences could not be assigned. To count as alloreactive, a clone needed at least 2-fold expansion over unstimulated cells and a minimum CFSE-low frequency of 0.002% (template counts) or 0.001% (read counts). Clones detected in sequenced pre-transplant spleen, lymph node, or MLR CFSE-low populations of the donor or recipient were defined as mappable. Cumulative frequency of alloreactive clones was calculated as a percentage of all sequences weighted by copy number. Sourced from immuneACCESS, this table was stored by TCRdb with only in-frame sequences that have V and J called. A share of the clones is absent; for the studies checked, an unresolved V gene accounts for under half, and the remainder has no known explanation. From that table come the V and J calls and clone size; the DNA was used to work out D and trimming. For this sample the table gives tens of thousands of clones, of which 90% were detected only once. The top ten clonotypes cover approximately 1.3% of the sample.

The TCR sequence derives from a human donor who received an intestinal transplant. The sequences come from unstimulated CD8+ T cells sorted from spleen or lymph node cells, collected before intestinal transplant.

This receptor carries the CDR3 CASGAEGGGTEAFF. The nucleotide sequence is TGTGCTTCTGGGGCGGAGGGCGGTGGCACTGAAGCTTTCTTT. The rearranged segments are TRBV19 and TRBJ1-1; D gene: possibly TRBD1, on 5 matching bases. The CDR3 measures 14 amino acids from cysteine to phenylalanine. Just CDR3 DNA is preserved here, 42 bases in frame from base 1. The germline V gene (reference sequence) sets CDR1 to LNHDA and CDR2 to SQIVND.